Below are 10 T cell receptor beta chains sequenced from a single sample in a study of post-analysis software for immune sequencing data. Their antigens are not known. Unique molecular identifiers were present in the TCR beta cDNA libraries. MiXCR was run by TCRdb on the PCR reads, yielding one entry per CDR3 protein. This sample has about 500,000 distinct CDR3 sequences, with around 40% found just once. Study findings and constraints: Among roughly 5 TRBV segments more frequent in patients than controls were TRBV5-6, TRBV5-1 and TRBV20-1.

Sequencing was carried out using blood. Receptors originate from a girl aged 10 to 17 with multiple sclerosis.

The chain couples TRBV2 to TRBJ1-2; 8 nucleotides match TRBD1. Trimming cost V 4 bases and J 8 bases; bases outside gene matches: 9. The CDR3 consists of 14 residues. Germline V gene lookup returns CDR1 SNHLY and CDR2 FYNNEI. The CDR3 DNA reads TGTGCCAGCAGTGTAGGGACAGGCCCGGGGGGCTACACCTTC. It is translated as CASSVGTGPGGYTF.

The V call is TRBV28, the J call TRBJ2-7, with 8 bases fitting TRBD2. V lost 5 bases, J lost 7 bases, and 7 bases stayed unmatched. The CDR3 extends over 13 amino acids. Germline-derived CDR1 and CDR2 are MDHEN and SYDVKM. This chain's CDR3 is CASSPTGTREQYF. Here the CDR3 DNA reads TGTGCCAGCAGTCCAACCGGGACTAGGGAGCAGTACTTC.

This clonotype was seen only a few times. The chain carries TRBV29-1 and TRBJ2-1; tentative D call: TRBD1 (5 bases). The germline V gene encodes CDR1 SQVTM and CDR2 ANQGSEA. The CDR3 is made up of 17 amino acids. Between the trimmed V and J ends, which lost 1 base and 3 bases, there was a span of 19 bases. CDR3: CSVEGVLDQGYYNEQFF. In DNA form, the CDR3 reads TGCAGCGTTGAAGGGGTTTTGGATCAGGGCTACTACAATGAGCAGTTCTTC.

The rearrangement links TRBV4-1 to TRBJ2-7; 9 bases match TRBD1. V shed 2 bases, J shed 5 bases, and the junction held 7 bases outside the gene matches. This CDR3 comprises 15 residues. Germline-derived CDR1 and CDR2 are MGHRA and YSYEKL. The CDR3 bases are TGCGCCAGCAGCCAACAGGGACAGGGAATGAACGAGCAGTACTTC. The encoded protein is CASSQQGQGMNEQYF.

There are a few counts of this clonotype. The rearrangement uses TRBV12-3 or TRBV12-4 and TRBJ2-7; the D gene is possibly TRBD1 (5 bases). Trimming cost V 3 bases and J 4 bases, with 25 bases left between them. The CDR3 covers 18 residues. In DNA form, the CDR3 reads TGTGCCAGCAGTTTTAGCTTGGGGCACCCTACCGGTACATACGAGCAGTACTTC. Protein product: CASSFSLGHPTGTYEQYF.

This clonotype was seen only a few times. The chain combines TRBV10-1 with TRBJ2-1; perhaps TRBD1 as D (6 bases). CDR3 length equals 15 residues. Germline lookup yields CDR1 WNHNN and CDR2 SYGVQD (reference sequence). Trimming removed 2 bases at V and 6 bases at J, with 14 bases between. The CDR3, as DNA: TGCGCCAGCAGTGAGAGAGCAGGGGACCCCAATGAGCAGTTCTTC. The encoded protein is CASSERAGDPNEQFF.

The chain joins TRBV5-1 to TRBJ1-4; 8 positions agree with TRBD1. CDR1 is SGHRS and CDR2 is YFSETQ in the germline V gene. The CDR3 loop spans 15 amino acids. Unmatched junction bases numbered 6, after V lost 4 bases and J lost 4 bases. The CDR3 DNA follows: TGCGCCAGCAGCGTCGACAGGGGTGATAATGAAAAACTGTTTTTT. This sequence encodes CASSVDRGDNEKLFF.

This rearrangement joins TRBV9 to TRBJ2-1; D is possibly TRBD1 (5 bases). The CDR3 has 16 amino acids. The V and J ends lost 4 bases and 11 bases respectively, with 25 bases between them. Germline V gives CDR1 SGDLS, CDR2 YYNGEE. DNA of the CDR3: TGTGCCAGCAGCCCCCGGGTGGCAGGGCAGCCGCATAAGCAGTTCTTC. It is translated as CASSPRVAGQPHKQFF.

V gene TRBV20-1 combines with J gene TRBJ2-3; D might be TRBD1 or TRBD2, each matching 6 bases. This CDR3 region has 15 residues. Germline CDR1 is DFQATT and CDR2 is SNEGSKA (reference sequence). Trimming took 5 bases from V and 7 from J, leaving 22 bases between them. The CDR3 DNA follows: TGCAGTGCTCTACCTAGCCGGAGGGGGGCAAATACGCAGTATTTT. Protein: CSALPSRRGANTQYF.

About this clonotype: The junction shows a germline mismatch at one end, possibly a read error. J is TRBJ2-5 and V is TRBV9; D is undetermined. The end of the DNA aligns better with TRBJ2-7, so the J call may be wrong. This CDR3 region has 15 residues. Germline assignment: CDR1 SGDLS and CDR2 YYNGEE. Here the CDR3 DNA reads TGTGCCTGCAGCGTAGAAGGTCTGCAGACCTACGAGCAGTACTTC. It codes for CACSVEGLQTYEQYF.